This T cell receptor beta chain was found in a study of cytomegalovirus exposure and HLA in healthy donors. Findings and limits, study-wide: For TCR beta chains, V- and J-gene trimming was later linked to a missense DCLRE1C variant.

About this clone itself: Its antigen is still unknown.

60 Vbeta and 13 Jbeta primers were used in PCR. The data were produced by immunoSEQ multiplex PCR, yet TCRdb's version contains in-frame clones alone and is incomplete. The sample has fewer than 85,000 clones; the top ten hold roughly 4.8%. Germline V CDR1 and CDR2: SGHRS, YFSETQ. The V segment lost 3 bases and the J segment 5 bases; nucleotides outside the gene matches: 8. The CDR3 has 15 residues. The chain carries TRBV5-1 and TRBJ2-5, with 9 bases aligning to TRBD2. The sample taken for sequencing was PBMCs. The clonotype originates from a man aged 25-45 years in good health and CMV-seronegative. The CDR3 here is CASSSMGTSQETQYF. CDR3 in DNA: TGCGCCAGCAGCTCGATGGGGACTAGCCAGGAGACCCAGTACTTC.